The T cell receptor beta chain described here comes from a study of Ad26.COV2.S vaccination and SARS-CoV-2 variants. Treatment reported: approximately 18 received Ad26.COV2.S at low or high dose, single or two shots; a few received placebo; per-sample allocation not given. Specimens were obtained on day 63 following the first vaccine or placebo injection. Germline CDR1 and CDR2: SGHRS and YFSETQ. V lost 3 bases and J lost 4; bases outside the gene matches: 5. CDR3 size: 16 residues. Repertoires were generated with immunoSEQ multiplex PCR, while TCRdb's copy carries only in-frame clones and drops some. The sample has around 250,000 clones, more than 75% seen once.

The chain recombines TRBV5-1 with TRBJ2-5; 14 bases align to TRBD2. Sequenced here: peripheral blood, sampled in a trial of Ad26.COV2.S vaccine versus placebo. This clonotype originated in a person aged 18-65 years who received the Ad26.COV2.S COVID-19 vaccine or a placebo. CDR3 nucleotides: TGCGCCAGCAGCTGGGGACTAGCGGGAGACGGAGAGACCCAGTACTTC. Residues: CASSWGLAGDGETQYF.